This T cell receptor beta chain was profiled in a study of T cells in Graves' hyperthyroidism and ophthalmopathy (dated by TCRdb to about 2019). Describing the broader study: Peripheral blood was sampled at the time of initial diagnosis, prior to any treatment. To identify TCR V-J signatures that set the groups apart, the researchers used a discovery cohort of 95 to 100 patients, made up of roughly 40 with Graves' ophthalmopathy and about 60 with stable Graves' hyperthyroidism. Prospective prediction of ophthalmopathy was tested in an independent validation cohort of fewer than 20 hyperthyroidism patients and some 17 patients who later progressed to ophthalmopathy. The roughly 91 discovery patients were randomly divided into training and test sets at a 7:3 ratio. In addition, the study compared T-cell repertoires in thyroid tissue and in blood from five or six Graves' hyperthyroidism patients. After blood sampling, hyperthyroidism patients were treated with methimazole at a starting dose of 30 mg daily, and ophthalmopathy patients were treated with high-dose intravenous methylprednisolone. TCR Vbeta CDR3 sequencing of 120 to 150 peripheral blood samples (roughly 43 ophthalmopathy, some 75 hyperthyroidism and some 17 progressor patients) is reported in the paper. General conclusions and limits of the study: No statistical method was used to set the sample size in advance, and investigators knew the group allocation. Most expanded thyroid clonotypes (frequency above 0.001) were also detected in blood, a finding suggesting that blood repertoires may reflect thyroid immune responses. A 13 V-J signature model separated ophthalmopathy from stable hyperthyroidism, with just over 85% sensitivity and 81% to 82% specificity in cross-validation and 80%/75% in testing. In validation, the model predicted progression to ophthalmopathy with 65% to 71% sensitivity and 72% to 85% specificity, a median of around six months before onset.

From cysteine to phenylalanine, the CDR3 is 15 amino acids long. Just the 45-base CDR3 DNA is kept, in frame starting at base 1. CDR1 SGHKS and CDR2 YYEKEE are derived from the germline V gene (reference sequence). V is shortened by 2 bases, J by 3 bases, and the region joining them spans 14 bases. Amplification of TCR beta CDR3 regions was carried out from RNA transcripts. A first-round RT-PCR of the TCR CDR3 used the HTBI primer set with the Qiagen OneStep RT-PCR kit. Libraries were constructed in a second round of multiplex PCR, after which size selection and purification were performed. Sequencing of the libraries was done on an Illumina HiSeq2000 using paired-end 100 bp reads. As for the original processing: SOAPnuke was used to process the raw data, throwing out any read that contained adapters or uncalled bases, had a mean Phred below 15, or lacked an exact constant-primer or identifier match. High-quality paired reads were merged with COPE v1.2.5, and unique nucleotide sequences were defined as clonotypes. MiTCR v1.1 was used to align clonotypes to the IMGT TRBV, TRBD and TRBJ reference segments. Only V-J combinations with frequency above 0.0001, covering about 99% of repertoires, were analysed. The TCS score was defined as the ratio of F50 (clonal expansion) to E x V (chaos), calculated using BLOSUM62-based TCRdist between CDR3 peptides within each V-J. Welch's t-statistics and random forest reduced roughly 530 V-J features to 13, which were used in a naive Bayes classifier (R e1071). TCRdb reworked the public reads: Q25 trimming with fastp, MiXCR clone assembly, productive beta chains retained. Rows are unified per CDR3 protein, each entry keeping the most common DNA and genes. TCRdb, rather than the study authors, made the V and J calls. For this sample there are 300,000 to 400,000 distinct CDR3 sequences; more than 14% appear just once. The ten largest clones add up to around 19% of the sample.

Ophthalmopathy patients had moderately to severely active disease, with a Clinical Activity Score of 3 or more, a NOSPECS grade of 4 or more, and a disease duration of less than 3 months. Exclusion was applied to patients with uncontrolled infections, other autoimmune diseases, pregnancy or lactation. Diagnoses were based on clinical symptoms, serum thyroxine and TRAb, thyroid ultrasound and orbital computed tomography. PBMCs were isolated from about 9 ml of fresh peripheral blood by Ficoll-Paque density gradient centrifugation. Trizol reagent was used to extract total RNA, and RNA quality was then checked on an Agilent 2100 Bioanalyzer. This clonotype showed up many times. The clone's antigen remains unknown. The input lacks base qualities; no much larger clone sits a single base away.

The specimen sequenced was blood. This sequence uses TRBV5-5 and TRBJ1-2; TRBD1 is possibly the D segment (6 matching bases). The receptor comes from a woman between 25 and 40 years old with Graves' ophthalmopathy. In nucleotides, the sequence is TGTGCCAGCAGCTTTGGACAGACGAGATACTATGGCTACACCTTC. It translates as CASSFGQTRYYGYTF.